Listed below are T cell receptor beta chains from one sample, sequenced in a study of graft-versus-host responses after intestinal transplantation. Data came from immunoSEQ multiplex PCR; TCRdb stores just in-frame clones and leaves some out. The sample yields 70,000 to 95,000 clones, 85% to 95% seen once. No antigen has been assigned to these receptors. This material consisted of unstimulated CD8+ T cells sorted from spleen or lymph node cells, taken before transplant. These receptors all come from a human donor who was the organ donor for an intestinal transplant. CDR3s include the opening cysteine and the closing phenylalanine or tryptophan. Each record gives: D gene, V gene, J gene, clone size, CDR3 DNA, CDR3 protein. The D gene is left open where the match is weak. Clone size is stated in some rows and not others, as once, few, many or a class when expanded.

TRBD1	TRBV11-2	TRBJ2-7	-	TGTGCCAGCAGGGGACAGGGGACCCCCTACGAGCAGTACTTC	CASRGQGTPYEQYF
TRBD1	TRBV7-8	TRBJ1-2	-	TGTGCCAGCAGCCCCCACCCTCCGGGACAGGAATTCGGCTACACCTTC	CASSPHPPGQEFGYTF
-	TRBV7-8	TRBJ2-2	-	TGTGCCAGCAGCTTAGGGAGACCGAACACCGGGGAGCTGTTTTTT	CASSLGRPNTGELFF
TRBD1	TRBV29-1	TRBJ1-1	-	TGCAGCGTCCTGGGGGACAGGGGGGGGGTTGAAGCTTTCTTT	CSVLGDRGGVEAFF
-	TRBV4-1	TRBJ2-1	-	TGCGCCAGCAGCCAAGTAAGGGAGAATGAGCAGTTCTTC	CASSQVRENEQFF
-	TRBV6-1	TRBJ1-2	-	TGTGCCAGCAGCGGCCCATTAACAGGTATAGATGGCTACACCTTC	CASSGPLTGIDGYTF
TRBD2	TRBV4-2	TRBJ2-3	-	TGTGCCAGCAGCCAAGGAAGGAGCGGGAGGGCCTTAAGCACAGATACGCAGTATTTT	CASSQGRSGRALSTDTQYF
-	TRBV7-8	TRBJ2-7	-	TGTGCCAGCAGCTTAATAGGCGGGATCTACGAGCAGTACTTC	CASSLIGGIYEQYF
-	TRBV21-1	TRBJ2-5	-	TGTGCCAGCACCAAGGGGGCCGGGGAGACCCAGTACTTC	CASTKGAGETQYF
TRBD1	TRBV7-9	TRBJ2-7	-	TGTGCCAGCAGCCCACGGGACAGGGGGCTAGCGGGAACATACGAGCAGTACTTC	CASSPRDRGLAGTYEQYF
TRBD2	TRBV5-1	TRBJ2-3	-	TGCGCCAGCAGCTTGTTATTAGCGGGGGGCACAGATACGCAGTATTTT	CASSLLLAGGTDTQYF
-	TRBV9	TRBJ2-3	-	TGTGCCAGCAGCTCACAGGGAGGGACAGATACGCAGTATTTT	CASSSQGGTDTQYF
-	TRBV7-9	TRBJ2-7	-	TGTGCCAGCAGCAGACAGGAGAACTACGAGCAGTACTTC	CASSRQENYEQYF
-	TRBV6-4	TRBJ2-7	few	TGTGCCAGCAGTGCATCCTACGAGCAGTACTTC	CASSASYEQYF
-	TRBV27	TRBJ2-3	-	TGTGCCAGCAGTTCCCACAAATCGACAGGATGGGATACGCAGTATTTT	CASSSHKSTGWDTQYF
-	TRBV11-3	TRBJ2-1	once	TGTGCCAGCAGCACCCACAGGGATATGGGCTCCTACAATGAGCAGTTCTTC	CASSTHRDMGSYNEQFF
-	TRBV5-1	TRBJ2-7	few	TGCGCCAGCAGCTTCAGCGGCGAGCAGTACTTC	CASSFSGEQYF
-	TRBV19	TRBJ1-5	-	TGTGCCAGTAGTATCGGTTTTCAGCCCCAGCATTTT	CASSIGFQPQHF
TRBD1	TRBV7-9	TRBJ2-5	-	TGTGCCAGCAGCCGTCGCGGACAGGGGGTAAAGACCCAGTACTTC	CASSRRGQGVKTQYF
-	TRBV18	TRBJ2-2	-	TGTGCCAGCTCACCGACGAAGGGGGTCGAGAACACCGGGGAGCTGTTTTTT	CASSPTKGVENTGELFF
-	TRBV27	TRBJ2-7	-	TGTGCCAGCAGCACGGGCGGAGGCATCTACGAGCAGTACTTC	CASSTGGGIYEQYF
-	TRBV28	TRBJ1-2	-	TGTGCCAGCAGTCCAGGACATATCTCTGGCTACACCTTC	CASSPGHISGYTF
TRBD2	TRBV9	TRBJ2-1	-	TGTGCCAGCAGCGTCGAGAGGGGACTAGGTAGTTACAATGAGCAGTTCTTC	CASSVERGLGSYNEQFF
TRBD1	TRBV7-3	TRBJ2-1	-	TGTGCCAGCAGCTTATTTCACCGGGACAGGGACTACAATGAGCAGTTCTTC	CASSLFHRDRDYNEQFF
TRBD1	TRBV11-3	TRBJ2-1	-	TGTGCCAGCAGCTTAGATCAGACAGGACAGGGGAACAATGAGCAGTTCTTC	CASSLDQTGQGNNEQFF
-	TRBV19	TRBJ1-6	-	TGTGCCAGTAGTATAGATAACCCGATGGACAGCCCTAATTCACCCCTCCACTTT	CASSIDNPMDSPNSPLHF
-	TRBV27	TRBJ2-5	-	TGTGCCAGCAGTCAGACTAGTTGGGAGACCCAGTACTTC	CASSQTSWETQYF
-	TRBV10-3	TRBJ1-5	-	TGTGCCATCAGCGATGCACTTGGAGGCGGTCAGCCCCAGCATTTT	CAISDALGGGQPQHF
-	TRBV6-1	TRBJ2-7	-	TGTGCCAGCAGGGCTAGGTTTTGGGACGAGCAGTACTTC	CASRARFWDEQYF
-	TRBV9	TRBJ2-2	-	TGTGCCAGCAGCGCCGTCTTAGAGAACACCGGGGAGCTGTTTTTT	CASSAVLENTGELFF
TRBD2	TRBV5-1	TRBJ2-3	-	TGCGCCAGCAGCTTGGGGCCCGGGACTAGCTGCACAGATACGCAGTATTTT	CASSLGPGTSCTDTQYF
-	TRBV4-1	TRBJ2-7	-	TGCGCCAGCAGCCCGACCCCCAGGGATGACGAGCAGTACTTC	CASSPTPRDDEQYF
-	TRBV18	TRBJ2-5	-	TGTGCCAGCTCACCGGGTATATGGACTACGCGGGAGACCCAGTACTTC	CASSPGIWTTRETQYF
-	TRBV5-8	TRBJ1-1	few	TGTGCCAGCAGCTCGGCCCCTAGCGCTTTCTTT	CASSSAPSAFF
-	TRBV2	TRBJ2-3	once	TGTGCCAGCAGTGAAATAAGGGGGGGACCCACAGATACGCAGTATTTT	CASSEIRGGPTDTQYF
TRBD2	TRBV6-5	TRBJ2-2	-	TGTGCCAGCAGTTACCCGCTAGCGGGGGGAACCGGGGAGCTGTTTTTT	CASSYPLAGGTGELFF
-	TRBV6-1	TRBJ2-6	few	TGTGCCAGCAGTGAAGACAGCTCTGGGGCCAACGTCCTGACTTTC	CASSEDSSGANVLTF
-	TRBV29-1	TRBJ2-7	-	TGCAGCGTGGGTATCACAAGGGGAAGGGCTGTCTACGAGCAGTACTTC	CSVGITRGRAVYEQYF
TRBD2	TRBV28	TRBJ2-5	-	TGTGCCAGCAGTTTATGGGGGTCTAGCGCGGGAGTGGCTCAAGAGACCCAGTACTTC	CASSLWGSSAGVAQETQYF
-	TRBV6-1	TRBJ2-7	-	TGTGCCAGCAGTGAAGCGTACGGACATTCCTACGAGCAGTACTTC	CASSEAYGHSYEQYF
TRBD2	TRBV28	TRBJ2-7	-	TGTGCCAGCAGGGGGTGGGGTGAACGGGAGGGCGCCTACGAGCAGTACTTC	CASRGWGEREGAYEQYF
-	TRBV6-5	TRBJ2-1	-	TGTGCCAGCAGTTGGTTGCGGGACGGAGGACCGAATGAGCAGTTCTTC	CASSWLRDGGPNEQFF